This T cell receptor (beta chain) emerged from a study of T-cell reconstitution after alpha-beta-depleted transplantation in children. Study findings and constraints: Expanded graft clones, several hundred of them, were reportedly the source of alpha-beta T cells about two months after transplant.

Preparation of the TCRbeta library involved a method that used unique molecular identifiers. A single record per CDR3 protein comes from TCRdb applying MiXCR to the PCR reads. The sample lists 700,000 to 950,000 distinct CDR3 sequences, about 16% seen once, with just under 5% in the top ten. Remarks on this clonotype: Its antigen remains unknown.

Trimming removed 2 bases from V and 6 bases from J, with 11 bases in between. Germline CDR1 is DFQATT and CDR2 is SNEGSKA (reference sequence). This CDR3 spans 12 amino acids. This receptor was taken from a male patient between 5 and 17 years old who had a stem cell transplant for acute lymphoblastic leukemia, so the T cells may come from the graft donor. This chain connects TRBV20-1 to TRBJ2-7; no firm D call. This specimen was PBMCs, mostly from graft donor cells, taken 360 days after TCRalphabeta/CD19-depleted stem cell transplant. CDR3 bases: TGCAGTGCTAGACCCCCTCTGCCCGAGCAGTACTTC. Protein product: CSARPPLPEQYF.